A selection of T cell receptor beta chains follows, all from one sample in a study of blood T cell repertoires in COVID-19. Measured with immunoSEQ multiplex PCR; TCRdb has only the in-frame clones, and not every one. The repertoire has approximately 290,000 clones, approximately 85% of them found once; the top ten carry roughly 0.87%. Sequenced: peripheral blood. These TCRs come from a human donor with COVID-19, enrolled during active disease. The donor label of this sample is uncertain. CDR3s include the opening cysteine and the closing phenylalanine or tryptophan.

CASSQDVGQGPTEAFF | TRBV4-2 | 16
CASSPGFSGNTIYF | TRBV5-1 | 14
CASSQSGQVNQPQHF | TRBV19 | 15
CSASPPWLVNEQFF | TRBV20-1 | 14
CASSQDGGQGMGEQFF | TRBV4-3 | 16
CASSPDNLSNQPQHF | TRBV6-2/TRBV6-3 | 15
CASSRQGPGREQYF | TRBV21-1 | 14
CASSLSVAGELFF | TRBV27 | 13
CSVSGTGVYNEQFF | TRBV29-1 | 14
CASSLVGGGNTGELFF | TRBV7-2 | 16
CASTAQSGGGQPQHF | TRBV28 | 15
CASSGQGGTEAFF | TRBV5-1 | 13
CASSIPGQEHGYTF | TRBV5-1 | 14
CASSEARRTEAFF | TRBV6-1 | 13